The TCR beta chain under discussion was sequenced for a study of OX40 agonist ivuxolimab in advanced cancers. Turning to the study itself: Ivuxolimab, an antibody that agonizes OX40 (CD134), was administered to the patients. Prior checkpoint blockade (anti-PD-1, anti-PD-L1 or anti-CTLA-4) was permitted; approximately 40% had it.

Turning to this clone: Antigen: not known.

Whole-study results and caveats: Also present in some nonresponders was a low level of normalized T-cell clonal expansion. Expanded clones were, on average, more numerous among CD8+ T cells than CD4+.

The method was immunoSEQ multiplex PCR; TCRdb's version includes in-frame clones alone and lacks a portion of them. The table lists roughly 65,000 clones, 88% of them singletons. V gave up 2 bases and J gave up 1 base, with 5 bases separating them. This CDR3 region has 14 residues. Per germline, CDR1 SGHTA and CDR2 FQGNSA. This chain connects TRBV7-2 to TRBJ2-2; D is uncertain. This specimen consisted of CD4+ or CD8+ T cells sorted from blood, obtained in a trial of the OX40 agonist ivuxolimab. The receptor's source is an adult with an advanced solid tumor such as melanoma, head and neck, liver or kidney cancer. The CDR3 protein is CASSLQQNTGELFF. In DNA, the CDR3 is TGTGCCAGCAGCTTACAACAGAACACCGGGGAGCTGTTTTTT.